This TCR beta chain stems from a study of blood T cell repertoires in COVID-19. Study at large: From the United States, Italy and Spain came samples of acute and convalescent COVID-19.

The CDR3 has 14 residues. V lost 0 bases to trimming and J lost 3 bases; unmatched junction nucleotides: 1. Germline CDR1 and CDR2: SGHRS and YFSETQ. Original processing methods: It was from reference gene primer amplification that nucleated cell counts were estimated. Generated by immunoSEQ multiplex PCR, the TCRdb table keeps only in-frame clones and is missing some. The V and J calls and clone size were taken over from that table, and D and trimming were inferred from the DNA. The sample shows 250,000 or so clones, more than 70% of them seen only once. This clone was counted only a few times. Other DNA sequences of this sample code for an identical CDR3.

Material: peripheral blood. V is TRBV5-1 and J is TRBJ2-3; 7 bases map to TRBD2. This TCR was sampled from a man older than 75 with acute or convalescent COVID-19. The CDR3 loop is CASSLERGTDTQYF. CDR3 sequence (DNA): TGCGCCAGCAGCTTGGAGCGGGGAACAGATACGCAGTATTTT.